Listed below are T cell receptor beta chains from one sample, sequenced in a study of graft-versus-host responses after intestinal transplantation. Their antigens are not known. Sequencing used immunoSEQ multiplex PCR; TCRdb keeps in-frame clones, though not all of them. The sample lists about 120,000 clones, 85% to 95% occurring once. The sample was unstimulated CD8+ T cells sorted from spleen or lymph node cells, taken before intestinal transplant. These receptors came from a human donor who received an intestinal transplant. Both conserved end residues are part of each CDR3. A D gene is named only where the DNA matches it firmly. Clone size appears in some rows only: once, few, many, or a class for an expanded clone.

- | TRBJ1-1 | 11 | - | TRBV6-6 | CASIQGTEAFF | TGTGCCAGCATTCAGGGCACTGAAGCTTTCTTT
- | TRBJ2-1 | 13 | once | TRBV9 | CASSLRDNNEQFF | TGTGCCAGCAGCCTACGGGACAACAATGAGCAGTTCTTC
- | TRBJ1-5 | 13 | - | TRBV6-6 | CASRAFSNQPQHF | TGTGCCAGCAGGGCCTTTAGCAATCAGCCCCAGCATTTT
- | TRBJ1-1 | 12 | - | TRBV2 | CASSQENTEAFF | TGTGCCAGCAGTCAAGAGAACACTGAAGCTTTCTTT
TRBD2 | TRBJ2-1 | 16 | - | TRBV27 | CASSLSPGGTYNEQFF | TGTGCCAGCAGTTTATCTCCGGGAGGGACCTACAATGAGCAGTTCTTC
- | TRBJ2-1 | 16 | - | TRBV11-2 | CASSLLAESSYNEQFF | TGTGCCAGCAGCTTGTTAGCGGAGAGCTCCTACAATGAGCAGTTCTTC
- | TRBJ1-1 | 14 | once | TRBV10-2 | CASSSGGLNTEAFF | TGCGCCAGCTCCAGTGGAGGGCTGAACACTGAAGCTTTCTTT
- | TRBJ2-7 | 13 | - | TRBV6-1 | CASMSGISSEQYF | TGTGCCAGCATGTCGGGCATCTCCTCCGAGCAGTACTTC
TRBD2 | TRBJ2-7 | 14 | - | TRBV15 | CATSRDRDYYEQYF | TGTGCCACCAGCAGAGATAGGGACTACTACGAGCAGTACTTC
TRBD2 | TRBJ2-5 | 16 | - | TRBV7-2 | CASSALAGGPSETQYF | TGTGCCAGCAGCGCACTAGCGGGAGGGCCTTCAGAGACCCAGTACTTC
TRBD2 | TRBJ2-7 | 18 | - | TRBV28 | CASSFPGLAGRSTYEQYF | TGTGCCAGCAGTTTTCCGGGACTAGCGGGACGTAGCACCTACGAGCAGTACTTC
TRBD1 | TRBJ1-4 | 15 | - | TRBV7-9 | CASSFWDRGHEKLFF | TGTGCCAGCAGCTTCTGGGACAGGGGACACGAAAAACTGTTTTTT